The 3 T cell receptor beta chains below all came from one sample that was sequenced in a study of CD8 T cells in ankylosing spondylitis. Findings of the study overall: A motif in TCR beta, a set of eight highly homologous variants, appeared characteristic of ankylosing spondylitis blood.

These receptors are not linked to any known antigen. TCRdb re-called the 5' RACE reads with MiXCR, one entry per CDR3 protein. This table holds about 540,000 distinct CDR3 sequences, 9.5% to 15% found once. Material for sequencing was blood, either unsorted or a sorted T cell fraction (not recorded which). These receptors were collected from a male donor with ankylosing spondylitis.

This clonotype was counted between two and nine times. The chain links TRBV9 to TRBJ2-5; perhaps TRBD1 as D (5 bases). V lost 0 bases and J 0 bases, leaving 9 bases between the germline ends. The CDR3 length is 15 residues. The V gene's germline CDR1 is SGDLS and CDR2 YYNGEE. In nucleotides, the CDR3 is TGTGCCAGCAGCGTAGGACAGAAGTACCAAGAGACCCAGTACTTC. As protein: CASSVGQKYQETQYF.

This clonotype was detected many times. The chain recombines TRBV5-1 with TRBJ2-3, with 8 bases aligning to TRBD1. Germline CDR1 reads SGHRS; CDR2 reads YFSETQ. The CDR3 contains 17 residues. V gave up 3 bases and J gave up 2 bases; unmatched junction bases: 11. In nucleotides, the CDR3 is TGCGCCAGCAGCTGGACCCCGGGACAGGCTACCACAGATACGCAGTATTTT. Protein product: CASSWTPGQATTDTQYF.

This clonotype was picked up a small number of times. The rearrangement uses TRBV11-3 and TRBJ2-4, with TRBD2 as a possible D gene (5 bases). This CDR3 region has 17 residues. V was shortened by 0 bases and J by 7 bases, with 19 bases between the two germline ends. Per germline, CDR1 SGHNT and CDR2 YENEEA. The CDR3 loop reads CASSLDEGRIRRNIQYF. CDR3 in DNA: TGTGCCAGCAGCTTAGATGAGGGCAGGATTAGGCGGAACATTCAGTACTTC.